This T cell receptor beta chain was retrieved from a study of T-cell memory formation after mild COVID-19. General study results and limits: Nothing showed for sure that second-wave clones peaking on day 37 were SARS-CoV-2 specific. Of the contracting clones, CD4+ ones lay mainly in CM and EM, and CD8+ ones in EMRA.

There are many counts of this clonotype. Its antigen remains unknown. TCRdb re-called the 5' RACE reads through MiXCR, storing one row per CDR3 protein. This sample has around 250,000 distinct CDR3 sequences, with around 15% found just once. V was cut by 4 bases and J by 11 bases, with 22 bases left in between. Germline lookup yields CDR1 SGHDT and CDR2 YYEEEE. CDR3 length: 16 residues. The sample comprised PBMCs or a T cell subset sorted from them (not recorded which). This TCR was sampled from a man aged 18-30 years who had mild COVID-19 (a few samples of this study predate the infection). Cell type and time point are not known. V and J are TRBV5-6 and TRBJ2-6, with a possible D match to TRBD1 (7 bases). As DNA, the CDR3 is TGTGCCAGCAGCCTGAGAATAGGGGGCGGGGTCGACGTCCTGACTTTC. The encoded protein is CASSLRIGGGVDVLTF.